This T cell receptor beta chain originates from a study of T cells after yellow fever vaccination. About the research overall: Fractions of limited cellularity were prepared by means of SMART-Seq v4 Ultra Low Input. Overall study results and limits: Post-booster reappearance was seen for most primary-vaccination clones (around 97% CD4, around 90% CD8).

Concerning this clonotype: The antigen remains undetermined.

The CDR3 is 17 amino acids. In germline, CDR1 is SGDLS, CDR2 YYNGEE. Trimming removed 3 bases at V and 1 base at J, with 19 bases between. TCRdb used MiXCR to reprocess the 5' RACE reads, holding one entry per CDR3 protein. The table lists around 550,000 distinct CDR3 sequences, roughly 21% of them singletons. The material sequenced was PBMCs, taken 15 days after the yellow fever booster vaccination. The chain links TRBV9 to TRBJ2-5, with unresolved D. This TCR was sampled from a man aged 30 to 39 who received the YFV17D yellow fever vaccine. CDR3 loop: CASSAGSLPLPQETQYF. In DNA, the CDR3 is TGTGCCAGCAGCGCCGGGTCCTTACCTCTTCCCCAAGAGACCCAGTACTTC.